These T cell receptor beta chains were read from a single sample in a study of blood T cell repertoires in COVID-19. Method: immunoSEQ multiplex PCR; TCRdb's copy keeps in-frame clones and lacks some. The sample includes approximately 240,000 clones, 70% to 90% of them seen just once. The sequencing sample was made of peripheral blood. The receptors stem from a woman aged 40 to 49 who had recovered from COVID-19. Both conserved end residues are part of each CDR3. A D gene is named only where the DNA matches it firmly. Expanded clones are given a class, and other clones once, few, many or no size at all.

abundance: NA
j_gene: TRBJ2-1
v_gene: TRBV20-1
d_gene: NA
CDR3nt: TGCAGTGCCCCGGGGTTCAATGAGCAGTTCTTC
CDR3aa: CSAPGFNEQFF

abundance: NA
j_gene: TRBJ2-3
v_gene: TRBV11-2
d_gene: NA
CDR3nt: TGTGCCAGCAGCTTAAATCCGCAGGCCACAGATACGCAGTATTTT
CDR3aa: CASSLNPQATDTQYF

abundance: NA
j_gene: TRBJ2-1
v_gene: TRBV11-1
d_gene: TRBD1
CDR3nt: TGTGCCAGCACCCAGGGTGGGGACAGGAGGTCTGGTGAGCAGTTCTTC
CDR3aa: CASTQGGDRRSGEQFF

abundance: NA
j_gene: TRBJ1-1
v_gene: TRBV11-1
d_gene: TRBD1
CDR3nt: TGTGCCAGCAGCGCGACAGGGTTTACTTATAAAGCTTTCTTT
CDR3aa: CASSATGFTYKAFF

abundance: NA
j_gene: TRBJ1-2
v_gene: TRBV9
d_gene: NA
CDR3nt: TGTGCCAGCAGCGCAACACAGCTCGGTTCCATGGATGGCTACACCTTC
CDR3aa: CASSATQLGSMDGYTF

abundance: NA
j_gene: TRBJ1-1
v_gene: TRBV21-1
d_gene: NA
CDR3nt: TGTGCCAGCGGTCTCCTCGACAGGGAAGCTTTCTTT
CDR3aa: CASGLLDREAFF

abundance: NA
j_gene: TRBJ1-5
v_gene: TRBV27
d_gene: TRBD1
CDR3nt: TGTGCCAGCAGATCCACCGGGACAGGGTTTAGCAATCAGCCCCAGCATTTT
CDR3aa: CASRSTGTGFSNQPQHF

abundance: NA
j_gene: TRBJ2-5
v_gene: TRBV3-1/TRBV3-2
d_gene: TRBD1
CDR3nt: TGTGCCAGCACCTTAGTGACAGGGGCAAGGGTGGAGACCCAGTACTTC
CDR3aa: CASTLVTGARVETQYF

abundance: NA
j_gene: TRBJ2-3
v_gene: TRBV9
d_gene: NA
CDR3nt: TGTGCCAGCACCCGGGACTTTAGCACAGATACGCAGTATTTT
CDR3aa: CASTRDFSTDTQYF

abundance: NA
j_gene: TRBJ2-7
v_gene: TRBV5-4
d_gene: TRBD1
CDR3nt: TGTGCCAGCAGCTTCGGGACAGGGGTAGGCGAGCAGTACTTC
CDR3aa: CASSFGTGVGEQYF

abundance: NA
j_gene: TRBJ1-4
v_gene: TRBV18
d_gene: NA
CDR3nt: TGTGCCAGCTCACCTGGCCCCAGGGAGGCAGGCGAAAAACTGTTTTTT
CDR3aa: CASSPGPREAGEKLFF

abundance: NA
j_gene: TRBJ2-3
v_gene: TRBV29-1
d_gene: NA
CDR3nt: TGCAGCGTTCAAGGACTAATCTCTAGCACAGATACGCAGTATTTT
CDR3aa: CSVQGLISSTDTQYF

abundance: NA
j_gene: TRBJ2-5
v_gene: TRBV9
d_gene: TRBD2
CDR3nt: TGTGCCAGCAGCGTAGGGCTCGCTAGCGGGAGATTAGAAGAGACCCAGTACTTC
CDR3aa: CASSVGLASGRLEETQYF

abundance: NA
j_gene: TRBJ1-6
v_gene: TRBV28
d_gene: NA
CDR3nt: TGTGCCAGCAGTTCCCCCCCGAGCAATTCACCCCTCCACTTT
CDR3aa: CASSSPPSNSPLHF

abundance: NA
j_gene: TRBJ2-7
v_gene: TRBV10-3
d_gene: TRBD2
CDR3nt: TGTGCCATCAGTGAGACAGCGGGAGGGCCCTTTTACGAGCAGTACTTC
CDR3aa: CAISETAGGPFYEQYF

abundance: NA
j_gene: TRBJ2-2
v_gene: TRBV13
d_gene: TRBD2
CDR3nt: TGTGCCAGCAGCTTGAGGACTAGCGGGAGTCAGACCGGGGAGCTGTTTTTT
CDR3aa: CASSLRTSGSQTGELFF

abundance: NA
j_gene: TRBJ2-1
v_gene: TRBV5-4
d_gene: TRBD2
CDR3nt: TGTGCCAGCAGCTCTTTAGCGGGAGGGTACAATGAGCAGTTCTTC
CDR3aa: CASSSLAGGYNEQFF

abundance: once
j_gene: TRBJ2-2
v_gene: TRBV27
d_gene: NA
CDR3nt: TGTGCCAGCAAGAACCTCGGGGGGCGGGCCGGGGAGCTGTTTTTT
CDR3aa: CASKNLGGRAGELFF

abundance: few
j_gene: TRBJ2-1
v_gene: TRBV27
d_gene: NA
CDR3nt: TGTGCCAGCAGTTCCAAACATCCTGCATCCGATGAGCAGTTCTTC
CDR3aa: CASSSKHPASDEQFF

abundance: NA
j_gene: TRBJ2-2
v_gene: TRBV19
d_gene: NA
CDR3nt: TGTGCCAGTAGTATAATCAGGGGCCGGGGCACCGGGGAGCTGTTTTTT
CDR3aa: CASSIIRGRGTGELFF

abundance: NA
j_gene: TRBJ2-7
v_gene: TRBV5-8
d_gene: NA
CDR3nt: TGTGCCAGCAGCTTGAGTAAGTTGACAGCTCACTCCTACGAGCAGTACTTC
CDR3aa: CASSLSKLTAHSYEQYF

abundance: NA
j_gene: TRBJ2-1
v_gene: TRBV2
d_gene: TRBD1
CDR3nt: TGTGCCAGCAGTGAAAGGAGACAGGGGTGGCGACACTCCTACAATGAGCAGTTCTTC
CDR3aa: CASSERRQGWRHSYNEQFF

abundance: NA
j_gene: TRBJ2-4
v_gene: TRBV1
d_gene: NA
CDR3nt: TGCACCAGCAGCCAAGAAAATGGACAGGGGACGCAAGCCAAAAACATTCAGTACTTC
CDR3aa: CTSSQENGQGTQAKNIQYF

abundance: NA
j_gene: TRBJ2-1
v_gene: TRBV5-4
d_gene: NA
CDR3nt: TGTGCCAGCAGCTCCATGACAGGCGAGAATGAGCAGTTCTTC
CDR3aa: CASSSMTGENEQFF

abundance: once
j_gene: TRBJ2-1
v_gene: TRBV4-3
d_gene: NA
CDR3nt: TGCGCCAGCAGCCAAGATCTCGCAGGGAATGAGCAGTTCTTC
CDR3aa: CASSQDLAGNEQFF

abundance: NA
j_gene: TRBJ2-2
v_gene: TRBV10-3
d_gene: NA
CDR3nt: TGTGCCATCAGTGGATTGGCTGACACCGGGGAGCTGTTTTTT
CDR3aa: CAISGLADTGELFF